This T cell receptor beta chain was profiled in a study of Graves' ophthalmopathy and Graves' hyperthyroidism. Study outcomes and limitations: Using 13 signatures, a model distinguished ophthalmopathy from stable hyperthyroidism, reaching about 90% sensitivity and approximately 84% specificity.

This CDR3 is built from 14 residues. Deletions cut 7 bases from V and 0 bases from J, with 13 bases between. The germline V gene encodes CDR1 DFQATT and CDR2 SNEGSKA (reference sequence). Aged 18 to 65, hyperthyroidism patients had been newly diagnosed, with under 2 months' duration. If patients had other autoimmune diseases, uncontrolled infections, pregnancy or lactation, they were excluded. This clonotype was picked up many times. The antigen remains undetermined. For repertoire sequencing, the TCR beta CDR3 regions were amplified from RNA transcripts. Investigators did first-round RT-PCR with HTBI primers, then second-round multiplex PCR. TCRdb re-analysed the multiplex PCR reads in MiXCR, keeping a single row per CDR3 protein. The table shows just over 600,000 distinct CDR3 sequences, with 20% to 25% occurring only once.

The source of this sequence is a woman between 18 and 29 years old with stable Graves' hyperthyroidism. Some clones in this sample may be carry-over from other donors' samples. The chain is built from TRBV20-1 and TRBJ1-5; D perhaps matches TRBD1 (5 bases). Sequencing input: peripheral blood. The CDR3 nucleotides are TGCAGTGTACAGACAGAGAATAGCAATCAGCCCCAGCATTTT. Translation gives CSVQTENSNQPQHF.